The 9 T cell receptor beta chains reported below all come from one sample, sequenced in a study of radiotherapy plus CTLA-4 blockade in lung cancer. Only in-frame clones appear in the TCRdb table, and some are missing; sequencing was by immunoSEQ multiplex PCR. Here the sample spans more than 40,000 clones, 75% to 85% being singletons. Here the sequenced sample was peripheral blood, taken from a patient treated with radiotherapy plus ipilimumab. These receptors came from a human donor with non-small cell lung cancer who had stable disease on radiotherapy plus ipilimumab.

This sequence joins TRBV7-2 and TRBJ2-5, with 9 bases aligning to TRBD1. The end of the DNA fits TRBJ2-7 better, so the J call may be wrong. CDR1 is SGHTA, CDR2 FQGNSA, per germline. This CDR3 region has 15 residues. CDR3 sequence (DNA): TGTGCCAGCAGCAAGACTCCGGGACAGGGCGGCGAGCAGTACTTC. This gives the protein CASSKTPGQGGEQYF.

The gene calls are TRBV18 and TRBJ1-2, with TRBD1 as a possible D gene (5 bases). Germline CDR1 is KGHSH and CDR2 is LQKENI. The CDR3 runs 14 residues. Between the trimmed V and J ends, which lost 3 bases and 2 bases, there was a span of 10 bases. CDR3 sequence reads: CASSPTGVNYGYTF. The CDR3 DNA follows: TGTGCCAGCTCACCGACGGGGGTGAACTATGGCTACACCTTC. The variable domain in full, with the rest retrieved from reference TRBV18 and TRBJ1-2, is NAGVMQNPRHLVRRRGQEARLRCSPMKGHSHVYWYRQLPEEGLKFMVYLQKENIIDESGMPKERFSAEFPKEGPSILRIQQVVRGDSAAYFCASSPTGVNYGYTFGSGTRLTVV.

This chain joins TRBV11-2 and TRBJ2-2; unclear D gene. This CDR3 spans 14 amino acids. Trimming shortened V by 2 bases and J by 3 bases, and 7 bases separated the two germline ends. Germline assignment: CDR1 SGHAT and CDR2 FQNNGV. CDR3 DNA sequence: TGTGCCAGCAGCTTATGGCAGGACACCGGGGAGCTGTTTTTT. Translation: CASSLWQDTGELFF.

The chain is built from TRBV19 and TRBJ2-7; TRBD2 is a possible D gene (6 bases). V was clipped by 5 bases and J by 3 bases, with 11 bases between them. The CDR3 contains 13 residues. Germline V CDR1 and CDR2: LNHDA, SQIVND (reference sequence). CDR3 loop: CASSYPGDYEQYF. The CDR3 DNA reads as TGTGCCAGTAGTTACCCGGGAGACTACGAGCAGTACTTC.

The J gene is TRBJ2-7, the V gene TRBV30; unclear D gene. Germline CDR1 and CDR2: GTSNPN and SVGIG (reference sequence). The CDR3 is 12 amino acids. V lost 1 base to trimming and J lost 1 base, with 5 bases between them. CDR3 in amino acids: CAWSALSYEQYF. DNA for the CDR3: TGTGCCTGGAGTGCACTGTCCTACGAGCAGTACTTC.

The gene calls are TRBV28 and TRBJ2-1; 12 positions agree with TRBD2. The CDR3 spans 15 residues. After removal of 5 bases from V and 9 bases from J, the junction contained 8 bases not matched to a gene. CDR1 and CDR2 (germline): MDHEN, SYDVKM. The CDR3 here is CASSLGLAGITEQFF. DNA for the CDR3: TGTGCCAGCAGTCTTGGACTAGCGGGAATCACTGAGCAGTTCTTC. The complete variable domain, with remaining parts taken from reference TRBV28 and TRBJ2-1, reads DVKVTQSSRYLVKRTGEKVFLECVQDMDHENMFWYRQDPGLGLRLIYFSYDVKMKEKGDIPEGYSVSREKKERFSLILESASTNQTSMYLCASSLGLAGITEQFFGPGTRLTVL.

The J gene is TRBJ2-3, the V gene TRBV19; 7 nucleotides match TRBD2. J gave up 2 bases and V 6 bases, and 8 bases lay outside the gene matches. The germline V gene encodes CDR1 LNHDA and CDR2 SQIVND (reference sequence). CDR3 length: 15 amino acids. The CDR3 DNA is TGTGCCAGTAGCTCTCTAGCGGATTACACAGATACGCAGTATTTT. It yields the protein CASSSLADYTDTQYF. The full variable domain, rest sourced from reference TRBV19 and TRBJ2-3, is DGGITQSPKYLFRKEGQNVTLSCEQNLNHDAMYWYRQDPGQGLRLIYYSQIVNDFQKGDIAEGYSVSREKKESFPLTVTSAQKNPTAFYLCASSSLADYTDTQYFGPGTRLTVL.

The rearrangement uses TRBV4-2 and TRBJ2-2; 10 nucleotides line up with TRBD2. The CDR3 is 19 residues long. Unmatched junction bases numbered 12, after V lost 0 bases and J lost 5 bases. Germline V gene sequence: CDR1 LGHNA, CDR2 YNFKEQ. The CDR3 sequence: CASSQDSLAGVGSTGELFF. The CDR3 bases are TGTGCCAGCAGCCAAGATAGTCTAGCGGGAGTTGGTTCGACCGGGGAGCTGTTTTTT.

The chain carries TRBV19 and TRBJ2-7; 7 bases agree with TRBD1. Trimming removed 10 bases from V and 2 bases from J; junction bases left unmatched: 8. Germline CDR1 and CDR2: LNHDA and SQIVND (reference sequence). The CDR3 runs 13 residues. The CDR3, as DNA: TGTGCCACCCGACAGGGTTCCACCTACGAGCAGTACTTC. Encoded protein: CATRQGSTYEQYF.